The T cell receptor (beta chain) described here comes from a study of T cell responses to AZD1222 COVID-19 vaccine. Looking at the study overall: Pooled in the analysis were second doses at about 4 or about 12 weeks.

The J segment lost 7 bases and the V segment lost 3 bases, leaving 6 bases of the junction unmatched. The V gene's germline CDR1 is SNHLY and CDR2 FYNNEI. The CDR3 is 15 amino acids. The study's findings and limits: Seropositive status at baseline applied to only a handful of AZD1222 recipients. Donor demographics were predominantly white British with a female majority; clonal diversity may be underestimated.

Comments on this clone: Its antigen is currently unknown.

Clones were sequenced by immunoSEQ multiplex PCR, and TCRdb holds only the in-frame ones, with some missing. Of approximately 120,000 clones in the sample, about nine tenths were seen once. The sequenced sample was peripheral blood, obtained on day 0 of AZD1222 vaccination. This TCR derives from an adult in good health. The genes are TRBV2 and TRBJ1-6; 7 nucleotides line up with TRBD1. In DNA, the CDR3 is TGTGCCAGCAGTGACCCCGGGACAGAGAATTCACCCCTCCACTTT. The encoded protein is CASSDPGTENSPLHF.